Presented here are 17 T cell receptor beta chains from one specimen sequenced in a study of T cell responses to AZD1222 COVID-19 vaccine. Using immunoSEQ multiplex PCR, the repertoire was profiled, and TCRdb retains in-frame clones only, with some absent. The sample yields approximately 150,000 clones, roughly 91% seen once. Specimen: peripheral blood, collected 28 days after the second AZD1222 dose. The receptors stem from an adult who received the AZD1222 COVID-19 vaccine.

The chain couples TRBV5-1 to TRBJ1-2, with TRBD1 matching 9 bases. Germline values: CDR1 SGHRS, CDR2 YFSETQ. The CDR3 has 15 amino acids. V was pared by 2 bases and J by 5 bases, with 7 bases of the junction left unmatched. In DNA form, the CDR3 reads TGCGCCAGCAGCTTTCGAACAGGGGGCGAATATGGCTACACCTTC. Translation gives CASSFRTGGEYGYTF.

The chain is built from TRBV7-2 and TRBJ1-4, with D uncertain. The CDR3 runs 15 residues. Per germline, CDR1 SGHTA and CDR2 FQGNSA. Between the trimmed V and J ends, which lost 5 bases and 10 bases, there was a span of 20 bases. The CDR3 DNA follows: TGTGCCAGCAGCCCGGAAACAGATACTTCGGGAAAACTGTTTTTT. Translation: CASSPETDTSGKLFF. Supplemented by reference TRBV7-2 and TRBJ1-4, the full variable domain reads GAGVSQSPSNKVTEKGKDVELRCDPISGHTALYWYRQSLGQGLEFLIYFQGNSAPDKSGLPSDRFSAERTGGSVSTLTIQRTQQEDSAVYLCASSPETDTSGKLFFGSGTQLSVL.

The rearrangement joins TRBV15 to TRBJ1-1; a weak D match, TRBD1 (6 bases). V gave up 0 bases and J gave up 11 bases, with 13 bases separating them. The CDR3 covers 13 residues. CDR1 and CDR2 (germline): LNHNV, YYDKDF (reference sequence). For the CDR3, the DNA is TGTGCCACCAGCAGAGATACAACAGGGACGGCTTTCTTT. It translates to CATSRDTTGTAFF.

The chain recombines TRBV27 with TRBJ2-7, with D possibly TRBD1 on 6 matching bases. CDR1 and CDR2 from the germline V gene are MNHEY and SMNVEV (reference sequence). This CDR3 is built from 15 residues. V was trimmed by 5 bases and J by 1 base, leaving 15 bases between them. The CDR3 loop reads CASSTGTLESYEQYF. Here the CDR3 DNA reads TGTGCCAGCAGTACCGGGACACTTGAGTCCTACGAGCAGTACTTC.

J is TRBJ1-6 and V is TRBV10-2; TRBD1 is a possible D gene (6 bases). V lost 4 bases and J 1 base, leaving 14 bases between the germline ends. This CDR3 is 17 amino acids long. Looked up from germline, CDR1 is WSHSY and CDR2 is SAAADI. CDR3 in amino acids: CASSVSRGRSYNSPLHF. CDR3 in DNA: TGCGCCAGCAGTGTAAGCAGGGGAAGGTCCTATAATTCACCCCTCCACTTT.

The chain joins TRBV15 to TRBJ2-1; TRBD1 aligns across 7 bases. The junction had 3 bases not matched to a gene; V was cut back by 0 bases and J by 4 bases. The CDR3 covers 15 residues. Per the germline V gene, CDR1 is LNHNV and CDR2 is YYDKDF (reference sequence). CDR3 in DNA: TGTGCCACCAGCAGAGAGGGACAGAGTTACAATGAGCAGTTCTTC. Amino acids: CATSREGQSYNEQFF.

V is TRBV20-1 and J is TRBJ1-4; D not certain. This CDR3 has 13 residues. V lost 3 bases and J 4 bases, leaving 9 bases between the germline ends. The germline V gene has CDR1 DFQATT and CDR2 SNEGSKA (reference sequence). In DNA, the CDR3 is TGCAGTGCTAGTCGATCACTTAATGAAAAACTGTTTTTT. Translated, it gives CSASRSLNEKLFF.

The chain uses TRBV7-2 and TRBJ1-3; D is perhaps TRBD1 (6 bases). The CDR3 covers 15 residues. CDR1 is SGHTA, CDR2 FQGNSA, per germline. V shed 5 bases and J shed 7 bases, with 18 bases lying between them. Here the CDR3 reads CASSPSGTSSNTIYF. DNA of the CDR3: TGTGCCAGCAGCCCTTCCGGGACAAGTAGTAACACCATATATTTT.

This clone was observed a handful of times. The genes are TRBV3-1 (or the pseudogene TRBV3-2) and TRBJ2-7; 10 nucleotides line up with TRBD1. J lost 0 bases, V lost 6 bases, and 14 bases had no gene match. Germline-derived CDR1 and CDR2 are LGHDT and YNNKEL (reference sequence). This CDR3 spans 18 amino acids. CDR3 residues: CASSRQGARGRSSYEQYF. The DNA for the CDR3 is TGTGCCAGCAGTCGACAGGGGGCGAGGGGCCGGAGCTCCTACGAGCAGTACTTC.

CDR3 amino acids: CASSYRREGPYEQYF. As DNA, the CDR3 is TGTGCCAGCAGTTACCGGCGGGAGGGTCCCTACGAGCAGTACTTC. This rearrangement joins TRBV6-2 or TRBV6-3 to TRBJ2-7, with 9 bases fitting TRBD2. This CDR3 has 15 residues. Unmatched junction bases numbered 4, after V lost 2 bases and J lost 2 bases. Germline lookup yields CDR1 MNHEY and CDR2 SVGEGT.

The chain has TRBV29-1 and TRBJ2-1; D is unresolved. The V gene lost 0 bases and the J gene lost 5 bases, with 11 bases spanning the gap. CDR1 is SQVTM, CDR2 ANQGSEA, per germline. The CDR3 sequence is 14 residues long. The CDR3 nucleotides read TGCAGCGTTGAAGAACCTTTCGTTAACAATGAGCAGTTCTTC. It is translated as CSVEEPFVNNEQFF.

The V and J genes are TRBV3-1 (or the pseudogene TRBV3-2) and TRBJ1-3; D unclear. This CDR3 region has 13 residues. The germline V gene has CDR1 LGHDT and CDR2 YNNKEL (reference sequence). The V and J ends lost 5 bases and 0 bases respectively, with 5 bases between them. Written as DNA, the CDR3 is TGTGCCAGCAGCAGTTACTCTGGAAACACCATATATTTT. Translation gives CASSSYSGNTIYF.

This chain uses TRBV6-5 with TRBJ2-7; possible D gene TRBD1, 6 bases. There are 13 residues in the CDR3. The germline gives CDR1 MNHEY, CDR2 SVGAGI. V gave up 6 bases and J gave up 6 bases, with 15 bases separating them. CDR3 protein: CASREIDRIEQYF. The CDR3 region has the DNA TGTGCCAGCAGAGAGATTGACAGGATCGAGCAGTACTTC.

V is TRBV5-6 and J is TRBJ2-7; tentatively, D is TRBD1 (5 bases). Germline V gene lookup returns CDR1 SGHDT and CDR2 YYEEEE. The CDR3 is made up of 14 amino acids. The V gene lost 0 bases and the J gene lost 5 bases, with 12 bases spanning the gap. CDR3 loop: CASSLVSGSNEQYF. The DNA of the CDR3 is TGTGCCAGCAGCTTGGTATCAGGGTCCAACGAGCAGTACTTC. Filled out from reference TRBV5-6 and TRBJ2-7, the complete variable domain reads DAGVTQSPTHLIKTRGQQVTLRCSPKSGHDTVSWYQQALGQGPQFIFQYYEEEERQRGNFPDRFSGHQFPNYSSELNVNALLLGDSALYLCASSLVSGSNEQYFGPGTRLTVT.

This chain links TRBV5-6 with TRBJ1-1, with a tentative D call TRBD1 (6 bases). Trimming left V 2 bases short and J 0 bases short, with 8 bases between. The V gene's germline CDR1 is SGHDT and CDR2 YYEEEE. This CDR3 region has 14 residues. The CDR3 DNA follows: TGTGCCAGCAGCTTCCGGACAGTGAACACTGAAGCTTTCTTT. It is translated as CASSFRTVNTEAFF.

The genes are TRBV9 and TRBJ2-7; D remains ambiguous. Trimming took off 0 bases at V and 2 bases at J, with 9 bases between the two ends. CDR1 SGDLS and CDR2 YYNGEE come from the germline V gene. CDR3 length: 14 residues. The CDR3 DNA is TGTGCCAGCAGCGTAGATAACGGACCCTACGAGCAGTACTTC. It specifies CASSVDNGPYEQYF.

This chain uses TRBV28 with TRBJ2-5; TRBD2 aligns across 16 bases. J was trimmed by 1 base and V by 6 bases; bases with no gene match: 5. This CDR3 comprises 17 residues. Germline CDR1 reads MDHEN; CDR2 reads SYDVKM. CDR3 nucleotides: TGTGCCAGCAGCGGGACTAGCGGGAGGGGTTTCCAAGAGACCCAGTACTTC. Amino acid sequence: CASSGTSGRGFQETQYF.